Below, 32 T cell receptor beta chains from the same sample are listed, as sequenced in a study of lymphopenia after photon versus proton radiotherapy. Data came from immunoSEQ multiplex PCR; TCRdb stores just in-frame clones and leaves some out. Among 150,000 to 200,000 clones, more than 85% were seen once, and the ten largest hold less than 6%. The sequencing here drew on peripheral blood, taken from a patient treated with photon-based radiotherapy. Every receptor here comes from a middle-aged man with gastric cancer.

CDR3 DNA: TGTGCCAGCTCACCGGGTGGGGGGGGCAATCAGCCCCAGCATTTT. This codes for CASSPGGGGNQPQHF. V is TRBV18 and J is TRBJ1-5; D might be TRBD1 (5 bases). CDR1 and CDR2 (germline): KGHSH, LQKENI. This CDR3 is built from 15 residues. Trimming pared 3 bases from V and 2 bases from J, leaving 11 bases between.

The chain couples TRBV27 to TRBJ2-2; 8 nucleotides align to TRBD1. V was pared by 4 bases and J by 7 bases, with 14 bases of the junction left unmatched. The CDR3 sequence is 17 residues long. In germline, CDR1 is MNHEY, CDR2 SMNVEV (reference sequence). The CDR3 coding sequence is TGTGCCAGCAGTTGGGGTGCGGGCAGGGGGCTCGTCGGGGAGCTGTTTTTT. Protein: CASSWGAGRGLVGELFF.

The chain couples TRBV14 to TRBJ2-1; D possibly corresponds to TRBD2 (6 bases). V was pared by 5 bases and J by 6 bases, with 17 bases between. CDR3 size: 15 residues. Looked up from germline, CDR1 is SGHDN and CDR2 is FVKESK. CDR3 sequence reads: CASSSNRGRSNEQFF. Written as DNA, the CDR3 is TGTGCCAGCAGCTCAAACCGGGGGAGAAGCAATGAGCAGTTCTTC.

J is TRBJ2-3 and V is TRBV5-5; D is uncertain. Germline V gene lookup returns CDR1 SGHKS and CDR2 YYEKEE (reference sequence). The CDR3 sequence is 16 residues long. V was clipped by 0 bases and J by 1 base, with 12 bases between them. CDR3 region: CASSLGRMGGTDTQYF. The CDR3 DNA reads TGTGCCAGCAGCTTGGGACGTATGGGCGGCACAGATACGCAGTATTTT.

The chain is built from TRBV4-2 and TRBJ2-7; no definite D call. Looked up from germline, CDR1 is LGHNA and CDR2 is YNFKEQ. The CDR3 is 15 amino acids. V lost 1 base, J lost 2 bases, and 12 bases lay in between. Here the CDR3 DNA reads TGTGCCAGCAGCCAAGCCATCGCCAGAACCTACGAGCAGTACTTC. This gives the protein CASSQAIARTYEQYF.

The rearrangement uses TRBV25-1 and TRBJ2-3, with D possibly matching TRBD2 (5 bases). With 6 bases removed from V and 4 bases from J, the gap between germline ends came to 14 bases. Germline CDR1 reads MGHDK; CDR2 reads SYGVNS. The CDR3 sequence is 14 residues long. The CDR3 here is CASRRESGADTQYF. The CDR3 DNA reads TGTGCCAGCAGAAGGGAGAGTGGGGCAGATACGCAGTATTTT. The complete variable domain, with remaining parts taken from reference TRBV25-1 and TRBJ2-3, reads EADIYQTPRYLVIGTGKKITLECSQTMGHDKMYWYQQDPGMELHLIHYSYGVNSTEKGDLSSESTVSRIRTEHFPLTLESARPSHTSQYLCASRRESGADTQYFGPGTRLTVL.

The rearrangement uses TRBV30 and TRBJ1-2; D is perhaps TRBD1 (5 bases). The CDR3 is 14 amino acids. Germline V gene data show CDR1 as GTSNPN and CDR2 as SVGIG (reference sequence). The ends were cut back, 0 bases at V and 4 bases at J, with 12 bases in the middle. The CDR3 is CAWSVAGRSYGYTF. CDR3 DNA sequence: TGTGCCTGGAGTGTGGCAGGGAGGAGCTATGGCTACACCTTC. Combining the CDR3 with reference TRBV30 and TRBJ1-2 gives the whole variable domain SQTIHQWPATLVQPVGSPLSLECTVEGTSNPNLYWYRQAAGRGLQLLFYSVGIGQISSEVPQNLSASRPQDRQFILSSKKLLLSDSGFYLCAWSVAGRSYGYTFGSGTRLTVV.

The rearrangement uses TRBV5-5 and TRBJ2-7; D gene uncertain. CDR3 size: 15 residues. V lost 6 bases to trimming and J lost 7 bases, with 23 bases between them. The germline V gene encodes CDR1 SGHKS and CDR2 YYEKEE (reference sequence). The chain's CDR3 is CASTSQTALLGEQYF. The CDR3 region has the DNA TGTGCCAGCACCTCACAGACTGCACTCCTGGGGGAGCAGTACTTC.

The V call is TRBV19, the J call TRBJ1-5; 9 bases map to TRBD1. Germline lookup yields CDR1 LNHDA and CDR2 SQIVND (reference sequence). CDR3 size: 15 residues. The J segment lost 7 bases and the V segment lost 5 bases, leaving 9 bases of the junction unmatched. The CDR3 reads CASSPRTGGAQPQHF. In DNA form, the CDR3 reads TGTGCCAGTAGTCCCCGAACAGGGGGCGCCCAGCCCCAGCATTTT.

On this clone: The same CDR3 can be traced to other DNA sequences in this sample. The rearrangement joins TRBV6-1 to TRBJ2-7; 7 nucleotides match TRBD2. The germline V gene encodes CDR1 MNHNS and CDR2 SASEGT. The CDR3 is 13 residues long. J was trimmed by 3 bases and V by 3 bases; bases with no gene match: 2. The CDR3: CASSEGGIYEQYF. In DNA form, the CDR3 reads TGTGCCAGCAGTGAGGGGGGGATCTACGAGCAGTACTTC.

To note about this clone: The germline gene is not matched at one end of the junction; a read error may be the cause. J is TRBJ1-5 and V is TRBV15; a weak D match, TRBD1 (5 bases). The CDR3 has 15 residues. Germline V gives CDR1 LNHNV, CDR2 YYDKDF (reference sequence). CDR3: CATRRDSGVWQPQHF. In DNA form, the CDR3 reads TGTGCCACCCGCAGAGATTCGGGGGTATGGCAGCCCCAGCATTTT.

The chain employs TRBV5-4 and TRBJ2-5; D is unresolved. CDR1 and CDR2 (germline): SGHNT, YYREEE (reference sequence). Trimming left V 4 bases short and J 0 bases short, with 4 bases between. The CDR3 sequence is 12 residues long. In nucleotides, the CDR3 is TGTGCCAGCAGCCCAAACCAAGAGACCCAGTACTTC. Protein: CASSPNQETQYF.

This clone was seen a few times. The chain combines TRBV27 with TRBJ2-6, with no clear D. This CDR3 is built from 14 residues. Trimming cost V 5 bases and J 3 bases, with 8 bases left between them. Germline CDR1 MNHEY, CDR2 SMNVEV (reference sequence). CDR3 coding DNA: TGTGCCAGCAGTCCTATAGGTGGGGCCAACGTCCTGACTTTC. Translation: CASSPIGGANVLTF.

The rearrangement joins TRBV28 to TRBJ2-3; 7 bases line up with TRBD1. There are 17 residues in the CDR3. The J segment lost 10 bases and the V segment lost 0 bases, leaving 16 bases of the junction unmatched. Germline V gene lookup returns CDR1 MDHEN and CDR2 SYDVKM. Here the CDR3 DNA reads TGTGCCAGCAGTTTATGGGGCGACAGGGTGGGGCAGATGGCGCAGTATTTT. It codes for CASSLWGDRVGQMAQYF.

The chain links TRBV19 to TRBJ2-3; 10 nucleotides align to TRBD2. V lost 6 bases and J lost 3; bases outside the gene matches: 9. This CDR3 region has 16 residues. Germline values: CDR1 LNHDA, CDR2 SQIVND (reference sequence). The CDR3 DNA follows: TGTGCCAGTAGGGATTTTCTAGCGGGAGTTACAGATACGCAGTATTTT. Encoded protein: CASRDFLAGVTDTQYF.

This sequence joins TRBV5-1 and TRBJ1-1; D is uncertain. V shed 2 bases and J shed 6 bases, with 11 bases lying between them. The CDR3 contains 13 residues. From germline, CDR1 is SGHRS and CDR2 YFSETQ. The CDR3 region is CASSFPGRPEAFF. For the CDR3, the DNA is TGCGCCAGCAGCTTCCCAGGTCGCCCTGAAGCTTTCTTT.

In this sample, this clone turned up a few times. CDR3 region: CAWSVRGLARGAYEQYF. Here the CDR3 DNA reads TGTGCCTGGAGTGTACGGGGCCTGGCGCGGGGTGCGTACGAGCAGTACTTC. The chain carries TRBV30 and TRBJ2-7; weak D call: TRBD2 (6 bases). In germline, CDR1 is GTSNPN, CDR2 SVGIG (reference sequence). V was trimmed by 0 bases and J by 4 bases, leaving 22 bases between them. CDR3 length: 17 residues.

The chain has TRBV2 and TRBJ1-2; D might be TRBD1 (6 bases). The CDR3 sequence is 13 residues long. Between the trimmed V and J ends, which lost 5 bases and 2 bases, there was a span of 9 bases. Germline values: CDR1 SNHLY, CDR2 FYNNEI. CDR3 amino acids: CASSRDKNYGYTF. CDR3 nucleotides: TGTGCCAGCAGTCGGGACAAGAACTATGGCTACACCTTC.

The chain combines TRBV7-2 with TRBJ2-1; unclear D gene. With 5 bases removed from V and 10 bases from J, the gap between germline ends came to 15 bases. Germline CDR1 SGHTA, CDR2 FQGNSA. The CDR3 sequence is 13 residues long. DNA of the CDR3: TGTGCCAGCAGCCCCACGCCCGTCAAGGAGCAGTTCTTC. Translation: CASSPTPVKEQFF. The full variable domain, in which reference TRBV7-2 and TRBJ2-1 provide the parts outside the CDR3, is GAGVSQSPSNKVTEKGKDVELRCDPISGHTALYWYRQSLGQGLEFLIYFQGNSAPDKSGLPSDRFSAERTGGSVSTLTIQRTQQEDSAVYLCASSPTPVKEQFFGPGTRLTVL.

CDR3 protein: CASISDSAGNTIYF. The CDR3 region has the DNA TGTGCCAGCATTTCGGACAGCGCTGGAAACACCATATATTTT. The chain couples TRBV6-5 to TRBJ1-3; possibly TRBD1 for D (6 bases). Trimming stripped 7 bases from V and 2 bases from J, with 12 bases between. Germline V gene sequence: CDR1 MNHEY, CDR2 SVGAGI. This CDR3 comprises 14 residues.

The genes are TRBV6-1 and TRBJ1-2, with 10 bases matching TRBD1. Germline loops: CDR1 MNHNS, CDR2 SASEGT. The CDR3 length is 15 residues. V was clipped by 6 bases and J by 9 bases; unmatched bases: 13. The CDR3 DNA sequence: TGTGCCAGCAGGTCCCTTGCGACAGGGGGCGATCGCTACACCTTC. As protein: CASRSLATGGDRYTF.

The chain uses TRBV30 and TRBJ2-7; possible D gene TRBD1, 6 bases. The CDR3 loop spans 13 amino acids. Trimming shortened V by 7 bases and J by 2 bases, and 15 bases separated the two germline ends. Germline V gives CDR1 GTSNPN, CDR2 SVGIG (reference sequence). The CDR3 DNA reads as TGTGCCTCCTCAGGGACACCAACCTACGAGCAGTACTTC. It encodes CASSGTPTYEQYF.

V usage is TRBV9 and J usage is TRBJ1-1; D not resolved. V was clipped by 4 bases and J by 0 bases, with 10 bases between them. Looked up from germline, CDR1 is SGDLS and CDR2 is YYNGEE. The CDR3 loop spans 14 amino acids. For the CDR3, the DNA is TGTGCCAGCAGCCCCCGAGCAGTGAACACTGAAGCTTTCTTT. Translated, it gives CASSPRAVNTEAFF.

This clone was detected once. The chain couples TRBV27 to TRBJ1-5; maybe TRBD1 (6 bases). The CDR3 loop spans 14 amino acids. With 5 bases removed from V and 3 bases from J, the gap between germline ends came to 11 bases. Germline-derived CDR1 and CDR2 are MNHEY and SMNVEV (reference sequence). CDR3 sequence (DNA): TGTGCCAGCAGTCCAACAGGGACCAATCAGCCCCAGCATTTT. Its protein is CASSPTGTNQPQHF.

V usage is TRBV19 and J usage is TRBJ1-1; D perhaps matches TRBD1 (6 bases). Trimming removed 3 bases from V and 0 bases from J, with 11 bases in between. This CDR3 region has 15 residues. Germline V CDR1 and CDR2: LNHDA, SQIVND (reference sequence). The CDR3 spells CASSIHREMNTEAFF. CDR3 sequence (DNA): TGTGCCAGTAGTATTCACAGGGAAATGAACACTGAAGCTTTCTTT.

The chain employs TRBV4-1 and TRBJ2-3, with a weak D call TRBD1 (6 bases). V was trimmed by 6 bases and J by 4 bases, leaving 23 bases between them. Germline CDR1 is MGHRA and CDR2 is YSYEKL. The CDR3 covers 17 residues. The DNA for the CDR3 is TGCGCCAGCAGATCACGGGGCGGCAGGTGGGGGCCAGATACGCAGTATTTT. Encoded protein: CASRSRGGRWGPDTQYF.

The rearrangement uses TRBV13 and TRBJ2-2, with 9 bases lining up with TRBD2. Germline V gives CDR1 PRHDT, CDR2 FYEKMQ (reference sequence). The CDR3 length is 16 residues. Trimming cost V 5 bases and J 1 base; bases outside gene matches: 5. The CDR3 nucleotides are TGTGCCAGCAGCGAGACTAGCGGAGAGAACACCGGGGAGCTGTTTTTT. It codes for CASSETSGENTGELFF.

As for this clone: The sample has other DNA sequences that encode this CDR3 too. The V call is TRBV7-9, the J call TRBJ1-2; D not resolved. V lost 9 bases and J 6 bases, leaving 17 bases between the germline ends. Germline V CDR1 and CDR2: SEHNR, FQNEAQ (reference sequence). There are 13 residues in the CDR3. The CDR3 DNA follows: TGTGCCAGTACCGTCCAGGAATGGGATGGCTACACCTTC. As protein: CASTVQEWDGYTF.

This clone has only a few counts. V is TRBV6-5 and J is TRBJ1-2; 8 bases agree with TRBD1. The trim removed 5 bases at V and 8 bases at J, leaving 10 bases unmatched. CDR3 length: 14 amino acids. In germline, CDR1 is MNHEY, CDR2 SVGAGI. The CDR3 DNA reads TGTGCCAGCAGTCTACAGGGGGGGAGTGCGGGCTACACCTTC. Translating gives CASSLQGGSAGYTF.

This clone was seen only once. The CDR3 sequence is CASSSSDTYEQYF. DNA of the CDR3: TGTGCCAGCTCATCTTCGGATACCTACGAGCAGTACTTC. The chain employs TRBV18 and TRBJ2-7; D unclear. There are 13 residues in the CDR3. Germline V gives CDR1 KGHSH, CDR2 LQKENI. V dropped 5 bases and J dropped 2 bases, with 10 bases sitting between them.

This rearrangement joins TRBV28 to TRBJ2-7, with TRBD2 matching over 7 bases. The CDR3 length is 14 residues. V dropped 4 bases and J dropped 2; count of bases not matched to a gene: 5. The V gene's germline CDR1 is MDHEN and CDR2 SYDVKM. In DNA form, the CDR3 reads TGTGCCAGCAGTTCCAATAGCGGGCCCTACGAGCAGTACTTC. Its protein product is CASSSNSGPYEQYF.

The count of this clone is one. The chain carries TRBV6-5 and TRBJ2-7; a weak D match, TRBD1 (5 bases). Germline CDR1 MNHEY, CDR2 SVGAGI. There are 11 residues in the CDR3. V lost 8 bases, J lost 2 bases, and 7 bases lay in between. This CDR3 is CASSDTYEQYF. CDR3 bases: TGTGCCAGCTCGGACACCTACGAGCAGTACTTC.